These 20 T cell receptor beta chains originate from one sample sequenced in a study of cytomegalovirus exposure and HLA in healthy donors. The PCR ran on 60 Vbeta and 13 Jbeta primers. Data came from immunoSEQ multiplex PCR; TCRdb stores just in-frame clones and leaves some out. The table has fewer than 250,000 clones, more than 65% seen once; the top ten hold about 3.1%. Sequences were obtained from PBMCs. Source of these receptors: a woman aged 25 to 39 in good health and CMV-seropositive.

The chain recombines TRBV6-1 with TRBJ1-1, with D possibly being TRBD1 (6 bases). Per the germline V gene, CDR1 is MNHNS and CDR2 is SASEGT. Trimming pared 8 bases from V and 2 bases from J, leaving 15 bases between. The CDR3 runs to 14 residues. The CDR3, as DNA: TGTGCCAGCCGAGGGGGGGGGACTAACACTGAAGCTTTCTTT. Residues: CASRGGGTNTEAFF.

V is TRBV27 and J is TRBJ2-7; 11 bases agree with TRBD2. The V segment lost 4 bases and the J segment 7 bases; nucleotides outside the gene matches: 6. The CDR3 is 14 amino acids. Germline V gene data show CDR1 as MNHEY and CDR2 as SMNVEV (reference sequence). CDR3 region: CASSSGTSGGEQYF. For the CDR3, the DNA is TGTGCCAGCAGTTCCGGGACTAGCGGAGGGGAGCAGTACTTC.

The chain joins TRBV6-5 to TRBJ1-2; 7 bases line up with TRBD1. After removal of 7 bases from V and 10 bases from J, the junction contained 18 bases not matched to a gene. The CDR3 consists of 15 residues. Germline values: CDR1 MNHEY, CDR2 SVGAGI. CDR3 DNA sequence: TGTGCCAGCACTACAGGGACAGCCCGGCGAACCAACTACACCTTC. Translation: CASTTGTARRTNYTF.

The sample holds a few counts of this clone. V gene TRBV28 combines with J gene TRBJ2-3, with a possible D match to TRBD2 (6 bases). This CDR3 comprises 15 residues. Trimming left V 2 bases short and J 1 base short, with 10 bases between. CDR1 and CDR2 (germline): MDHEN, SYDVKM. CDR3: CASSLGASGTDTQYF. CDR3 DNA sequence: TGTGCCAGCAGTTTAGGGGCTAGCGGCACAGATACGCAGTATTTT.

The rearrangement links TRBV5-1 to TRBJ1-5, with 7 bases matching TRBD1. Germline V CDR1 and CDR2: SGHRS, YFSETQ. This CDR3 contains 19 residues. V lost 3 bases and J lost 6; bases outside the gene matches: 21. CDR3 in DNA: TGCGCCAGCAGCTCGAGCACCAGGGACAGCAAAAAAATTCGTCAGCCCCAGCATTTT. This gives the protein CASSSSTRDSKKIRQPQHF.

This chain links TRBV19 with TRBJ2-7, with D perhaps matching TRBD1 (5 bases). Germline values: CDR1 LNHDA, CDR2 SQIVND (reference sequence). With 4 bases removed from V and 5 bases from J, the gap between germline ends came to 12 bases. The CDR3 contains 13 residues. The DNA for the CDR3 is TGTGCCAGTAGTACGAAGACAGTGAACGAGCAGTACTTC. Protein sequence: CASSTKTVNEQYF.

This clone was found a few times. The CDR3 loop is CAISAGTGDYNEQFF. CDR3 coding DNA: TGTGCCATCTCCGCCGGGACAGGAGACTACAATGAGCAGTTCTTC. The chain joins TRBV5-4 to TRBJ2-1; 8 positions match TRBD1. Germline CDR1 and CDR2: SGHNT and YYREEE (reference sequence). V lost 9 bases and J lost 3; bases outside the gene matches: 11. The CDR3 is made up of 15 amino acids. Full variable domain (remainder filled in from reference TRBV5-4 and TRBJ2-1): ETGVTQSPTHLIKTRGQQVTLRCSSQSGHNTVSWYQQALGQGPQFIFQYYREEENGRGNFPPRFSGLQFPNYSSELNVNALELDDSALYLCAISAGTGDYNEQFFGPGTRLTVL.

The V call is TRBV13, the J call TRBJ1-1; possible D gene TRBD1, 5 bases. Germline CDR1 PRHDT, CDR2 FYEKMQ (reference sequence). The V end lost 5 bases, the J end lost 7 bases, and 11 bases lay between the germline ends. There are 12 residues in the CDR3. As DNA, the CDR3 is TGTGCCAGCAGCGGCCGGACAATTGAAGCTTTCTTT. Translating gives CASSGRTIEAFF.

The chain's CDR3 is CASSPSGAGLYNEQFF. The CDR3 DNA sequence: TGTGCCAGCAGTCCCTCAGGGGCGGGCCTATACAATGAGCAGTTCTTC. The chain joins TRBV27 to TRBJ2-1; possible D gene TRBD1, 6 bases. The CDR3 extends over 16 amino acids. Germline loops: CDR1 MNHEY, CDR2 SMNVEV (reference sequence). The germline V and J ends were trimmed by 5 bases and 4 bases, with 18 bases remaining between them.

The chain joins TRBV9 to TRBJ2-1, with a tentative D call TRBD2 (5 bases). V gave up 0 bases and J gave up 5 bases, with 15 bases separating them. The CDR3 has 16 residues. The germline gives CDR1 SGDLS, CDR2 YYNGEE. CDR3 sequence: CASSVVEDQPNNEQFF. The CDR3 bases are TGTGCCAGCAGCGTAGTGGAGGACCAGCCGAACAATGAGCAGTTCTTC.

Here the CDR3 DNA reads TGTGCCAGCAGCCCGGGACTAGCGGGAGGGGGGCAGTTCTTC. Translating gives CASSPGLAGGGQFF. The rearrangement uses TRBV6-6 and TRBJ2-1; TRBD2 matches at 16 bases. The ends lost 6 bases at V and 12 bases at J; junction bases unmatched: 5. CDR3 length: 14 amino acids. Germline V gene lookup returns CDR1 MNHNY and CDR2 SVGAGI (reference sequence).

In DNA form, the CDR3 reads TGTGCCAGCAGTTACGGACTTAGCTACGAGCAGTACTTC. Protein sequence: CASSYGLSYEQYF. The chain carries TRBV6-5 and TRBJ2-7; possibly TRBD2 for D (5 bases). Per germline, CDR1 MNHEY and CDR2 SVGAGI. V was pared by 2 bases and J by 3 bases, with 8 bases between. CDR3 length: 13 amino acids.

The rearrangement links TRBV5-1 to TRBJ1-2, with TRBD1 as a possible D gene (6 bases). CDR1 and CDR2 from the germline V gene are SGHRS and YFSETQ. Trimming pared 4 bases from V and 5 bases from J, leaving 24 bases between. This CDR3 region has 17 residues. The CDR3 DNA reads TGCGCCAGCAGCCCGGTAAAACAGGGCTCTTTGGCGTATGGCTACACCTTC. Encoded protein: CASSPVKQGSLAYGYTF.

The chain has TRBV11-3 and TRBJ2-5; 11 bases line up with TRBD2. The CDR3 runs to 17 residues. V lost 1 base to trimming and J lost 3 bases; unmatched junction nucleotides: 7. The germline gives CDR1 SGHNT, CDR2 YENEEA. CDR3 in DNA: TGTGCCAGCAGCTTAGTTTGTAGCGGGGGGGATAAAGAGACCCAGTACTTC. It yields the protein CASSLVCSGGDKETQYF. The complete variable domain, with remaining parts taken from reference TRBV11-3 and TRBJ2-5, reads EAGVVQSPRYKIIEKKQPVAFWCNPISGHNTLYWYLQNLGQGPELLIRYENEEAVDDSQLPKDRFSAERLKGVDSTLKIQPAELGDSAVYLCASSLVCSGGDKETQYFGPGTRLLVL.

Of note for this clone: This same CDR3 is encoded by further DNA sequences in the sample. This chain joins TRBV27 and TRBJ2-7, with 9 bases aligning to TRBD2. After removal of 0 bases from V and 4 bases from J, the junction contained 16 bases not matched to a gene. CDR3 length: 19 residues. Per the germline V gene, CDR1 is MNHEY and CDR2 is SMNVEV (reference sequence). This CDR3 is CASSLSGRGLSGSGYEQYF. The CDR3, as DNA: TGTGCCAGCAGTTTATCAGGCAGAGGGCTTAGCGGGAGCGGGTACGAGCAGTACTTC.

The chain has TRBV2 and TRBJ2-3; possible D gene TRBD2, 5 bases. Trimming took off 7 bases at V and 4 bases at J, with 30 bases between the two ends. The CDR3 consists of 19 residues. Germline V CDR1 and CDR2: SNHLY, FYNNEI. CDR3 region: CASNHDASPSTQKADTQYF. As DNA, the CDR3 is TGTGCCAGCAATCACGATGCTAGCCCATCAACCCAAAAGGCAGATACGCAGTATTTT.

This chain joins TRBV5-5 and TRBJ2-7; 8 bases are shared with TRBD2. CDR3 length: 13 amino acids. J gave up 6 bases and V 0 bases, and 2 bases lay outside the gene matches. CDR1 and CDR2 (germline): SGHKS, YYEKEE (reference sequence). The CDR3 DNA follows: TGTGCCAGCAGCTTGGCCGCGGGGGGCGAGCAGTACTTC. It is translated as CASSLAAGGEQYF.

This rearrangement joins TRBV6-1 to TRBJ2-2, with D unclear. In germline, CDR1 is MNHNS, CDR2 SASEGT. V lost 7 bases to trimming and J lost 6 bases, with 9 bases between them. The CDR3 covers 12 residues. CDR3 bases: TGTGCCAGCAAGAACTACCCCGGGGAGCTGTTTTTT. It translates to CASKNYPGELFF.

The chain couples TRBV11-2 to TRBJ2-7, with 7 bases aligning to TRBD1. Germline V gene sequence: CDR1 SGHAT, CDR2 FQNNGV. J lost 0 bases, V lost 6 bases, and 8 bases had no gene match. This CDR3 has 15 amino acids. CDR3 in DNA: TGTGCCAGCAGTCCCCGTGGGACAGCCTCCTACGAGCAGTACTTC. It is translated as CASSPRGTASYEQYF.

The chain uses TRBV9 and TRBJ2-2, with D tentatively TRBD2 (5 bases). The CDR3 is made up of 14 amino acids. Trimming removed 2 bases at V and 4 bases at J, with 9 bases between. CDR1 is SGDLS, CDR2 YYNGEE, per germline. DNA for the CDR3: TGTGCCAGCAGCGTTTCTAGCCCCACCGGGGAGCTGTTTTTT. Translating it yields CASSVSSPTGELFF.